This T cell receptor beta chain was captured in a study of T cells after yellow fever vaccination (dated by TCRdb to the late 2010s). Context from the whole study: Libraries from fractions with low cell numbers were prepared with the SMART-Seq v4 Ultra Low Input RNA kit. Blood was collected at multiple timepoints before and after primary and secondary immunization, and bulk PBMC replicates and cell subsets were isolated. Bulk TCR alpha and beta repertoires were sequenced longitudinally to track T-cell clones before and after primary and booster YFV17D yellow fever vaccination. Two healthy male donors made up the cohort, one aged 18 to 29 years and the other aged 30 to 40 years.

General findings and caveats noted by the study authors: Most clones expanded after primary vaccination (almost 98% of CD4 and around nine tenths of CD8) were re-detected after the booster, suggesting that broad memory maintenance occurred. Because the study included only a couple of donors, the extent to which the findings can be generalized is limited. Because abundant contaminating clonotypes from the bulk population could be contained in FACS-sorted repertoires, computational filtering was required. A small fraction of clonotypes appeared in both the CD4 and CD8 compartments, likely as a result of convergent recombination. The secondary T-cell response was weaker than the primary response but faster, peaking on day 5 instead of day 15.

TCR cDNA was synthesized by 5'RACE template switching, through which a universal primer site and unique molecular identifiers were introduced. Priming for cDNA synthesis came from both the TCR alpha and TCR beta constant segments. Library amplification used two PCR steps, and the second PCR step added sample barcodes and sequencing adapters. Sequencing of libraries was performed on Illumina HiSeq 2500 (2x100 bp) or NovaSeq (2x150 bp). Regarding the original processing steps: MIGEC was used to demultiplex reads and collapse the reads into UMI consensus sequences, and MiXCR was used for V(D)J alignment. Clonotypes responding to the vaccine were identified with edgeR on replicate PBMC samples, with the criteria of FDR below 0.01 and a log2 fold change above 5 up to day 15. Bulk clonotypes were assigned CD4 or CD8 identity according to which sequenced CD4 or CD8 repertoire held them at higher abundance. In-frame beta chains were kept once TCRdb had trimmed the public reads at Q25 with fastp and called clones with MiXCR. Each CDR3 protein gets just one entry, which takes the most common genes and DNA from the rows behind it. The V and J calls were not made by the authors but by TCRdb's processing. The sample includes approximately 70,000 distinct CDR3 sequences, with approximately 7% observed a single time. The ten largest make up more than 35% of the sample.

Taken with the paper, the label for treatment or condition translates to: live attenuated yellow fever vaccine strain. A standard Ficoll-Paque protocol was used to isolate PBMCs from peripheral blood. Dynabeads CD4 and CD8 positive selection kits were used to isolate the CD4 and CD8 T-cell fractions. RNA was extracted with TriZol from bulk PBMCs, CD4 and CD8 fractions, and dextramer-positive and dextramer-negative fractions. Spanning cysteine to phenylalanine, the CDR3 consists of 14 amino acids. The retained sequence is limited to the CDR3, 42 bases, with the frame set at the first base. Between the V and J ends, shortened by 7 bases and 9 bases respectively, the junction contains 16 bases. This clonotype was seen more than once but under ten times. Which antigen it targets is not known. Base qualities are not provided; no much larger clone lies one nucleotide away.

The V gene is TRBV12-3 or TRBV12-4 and the J gene is TRBJ1-6, with TRBD1 as a weak D call on 5 bases. The clonotype originates from a young man who received the YFV17D yellow fever vaccine. Here the sequenced sample was CD8+ T cells sorted from PBMCs, taken 45 days after the first yellow fever vaccination. In nucleotides, the sequence is TGTGCCAGCACTATGGAGGGGAGCCCTTCACCCCTCCACTTT. The encoded protein is CASTMEGSPSPLHF.